This T cell receptor beta chain was identified during a study of shared clonotypes between healthy human individuals. Study background: The cohort had a couple of women and a few men, ages 18 to 49.

Note on this clone: Its matching antigen is unknown.

The protocol was immunoSEQ multiplex PCR, while the TCRdb copy is restricted to in-frame clones and leaves out a portion. Among 2 million to 3 million clones listed, around 90% were seen once. The study's findings and limits: Blood was the only sampled material, and tissue repertoires likely differ.

The CDR3 sequence is 15 residues long. Trimming shortened V by 1 base and J by 5 bases, and 10 bases separated the two germline ends. Germline V gives CDR1 SGHRS, CDR2 YFSETQ. Sequencing was performed on naive CD4+ T cells sorted from blood. As for subset: CD45RA+ positively selected. The chain has TRBV5-1 and TRBJ1-6; possibly TRBD1 for D (5 bases). The receptor was isolated from a young man in good health. The CDR3 spells CASSLRGGNNSPLHF. CDR3 DNA sequence: TGCGCCAGCAGCTTGCGGGGGGGGAATAATTCACCCCTCCACTTT.